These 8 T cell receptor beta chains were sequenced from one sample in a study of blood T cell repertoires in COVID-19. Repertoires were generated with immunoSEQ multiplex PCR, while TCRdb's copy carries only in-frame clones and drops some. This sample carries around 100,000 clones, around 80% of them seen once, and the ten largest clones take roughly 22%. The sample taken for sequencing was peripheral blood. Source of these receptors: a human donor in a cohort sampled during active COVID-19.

The CDR3, as DNA: TGTGCCATCAGTGAGTCGGCAGGGAAAACTTCACCCCTCCACTTT. Translated, it gives CAISESAGKTSPLHF. This sequence joins TRBV10-3 and TRBJ1-6; D might be TRBD1 (5 bases). Per germline, CDR1 ENHRY and CDR2 SYGVKD. V was pared by 0 bases and J by 9 bases, with 12 bases between. The CDR3 is made up of 15 amino acids.

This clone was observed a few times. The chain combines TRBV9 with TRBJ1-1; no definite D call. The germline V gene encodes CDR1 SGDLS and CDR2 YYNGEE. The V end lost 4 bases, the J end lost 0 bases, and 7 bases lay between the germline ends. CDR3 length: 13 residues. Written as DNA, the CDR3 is TGTGCCAGCAGCCCCGGGGTGAACACTGAAGCTTTCTTT. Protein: CASSPGVNTEAFF.

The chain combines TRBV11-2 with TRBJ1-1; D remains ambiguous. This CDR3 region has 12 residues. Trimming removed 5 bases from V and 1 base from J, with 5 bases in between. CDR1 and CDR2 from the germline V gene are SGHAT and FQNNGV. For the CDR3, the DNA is TGTGCCAGCAGCCCCTGGAACACTGAAGCTTTCTTT. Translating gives CASSPWNTEAFF.

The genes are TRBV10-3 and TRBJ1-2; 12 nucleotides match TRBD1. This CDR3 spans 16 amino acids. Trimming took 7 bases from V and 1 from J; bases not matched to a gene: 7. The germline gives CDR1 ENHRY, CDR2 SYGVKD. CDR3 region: CAIKPGQGAYNYGYTF. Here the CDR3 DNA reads TGTGCCATCAAACCGGGACAGGGGGCTTATAACTATGGCTACACCTTC.

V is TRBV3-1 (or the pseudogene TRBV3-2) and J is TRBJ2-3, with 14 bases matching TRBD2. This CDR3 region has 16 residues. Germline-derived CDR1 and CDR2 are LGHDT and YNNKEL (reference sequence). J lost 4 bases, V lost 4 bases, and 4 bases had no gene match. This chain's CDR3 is CASSLGGLAGADTQYF. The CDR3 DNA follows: TGTGCCAGCAGCCTAGGGGGACTAGCGGGGGCAGATACGCAGTATTTT.

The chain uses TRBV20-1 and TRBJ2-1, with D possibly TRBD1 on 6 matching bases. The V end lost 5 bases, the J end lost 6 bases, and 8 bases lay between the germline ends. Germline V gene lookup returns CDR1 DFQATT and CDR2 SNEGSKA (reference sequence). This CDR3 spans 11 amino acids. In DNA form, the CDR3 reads TGCAGTGCTGACAGGCGCAATGAGCAGTTCTTC. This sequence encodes CSADRRNEQFF.

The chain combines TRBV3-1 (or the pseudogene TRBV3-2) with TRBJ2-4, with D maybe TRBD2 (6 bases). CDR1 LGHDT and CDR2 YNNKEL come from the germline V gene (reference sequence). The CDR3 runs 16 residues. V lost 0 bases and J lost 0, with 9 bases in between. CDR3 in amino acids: CASSQESGRAKNIQYF. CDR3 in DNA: TGTGCCAGCAGCCAAGAAAGCGGGCGAGCCAAAAACATTCAGTACTTC.

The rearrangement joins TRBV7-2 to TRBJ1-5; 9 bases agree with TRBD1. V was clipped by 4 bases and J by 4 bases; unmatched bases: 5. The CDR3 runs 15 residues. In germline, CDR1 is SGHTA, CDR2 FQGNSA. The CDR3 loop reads CASSWGQGGNQPQHF. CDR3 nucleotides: TGTGCCAGCAGCTGGGGACAGGGTGGGAATCAGCCCCAGCATTTT.